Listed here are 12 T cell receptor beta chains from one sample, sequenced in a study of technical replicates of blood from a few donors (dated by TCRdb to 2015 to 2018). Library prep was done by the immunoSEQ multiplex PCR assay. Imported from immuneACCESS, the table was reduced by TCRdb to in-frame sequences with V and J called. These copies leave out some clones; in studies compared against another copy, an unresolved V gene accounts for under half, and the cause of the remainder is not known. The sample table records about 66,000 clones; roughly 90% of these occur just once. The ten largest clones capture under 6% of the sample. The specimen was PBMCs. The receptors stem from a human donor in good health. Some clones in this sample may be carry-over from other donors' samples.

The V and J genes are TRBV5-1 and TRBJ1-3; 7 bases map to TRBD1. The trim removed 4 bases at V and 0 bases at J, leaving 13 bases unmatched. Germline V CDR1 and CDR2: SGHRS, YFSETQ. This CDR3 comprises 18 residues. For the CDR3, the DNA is TGCGCCAGCAGCCGGGCAGACAGGGAAGATTCCTCTGGAAACACCATATATTTT. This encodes CASSRADREDSSGNTIYF.

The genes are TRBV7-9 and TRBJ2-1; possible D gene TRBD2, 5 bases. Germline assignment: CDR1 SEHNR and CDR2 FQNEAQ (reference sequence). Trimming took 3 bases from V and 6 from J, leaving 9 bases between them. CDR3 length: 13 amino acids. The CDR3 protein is CASSLLRGNEQFF. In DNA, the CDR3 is TGTGCCAGCAGCTTGCTTCGGGGCAATGAGCAGTTCTTC.

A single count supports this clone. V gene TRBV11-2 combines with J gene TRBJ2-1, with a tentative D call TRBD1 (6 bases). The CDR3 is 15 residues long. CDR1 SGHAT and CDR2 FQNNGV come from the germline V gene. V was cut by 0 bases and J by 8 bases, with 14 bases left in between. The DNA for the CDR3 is TGTGCCAGCAGCTTAGATTTAACAGGGTGGGATGAGCAGTTCTTC. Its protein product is CASSLDLTGWDEQFF.

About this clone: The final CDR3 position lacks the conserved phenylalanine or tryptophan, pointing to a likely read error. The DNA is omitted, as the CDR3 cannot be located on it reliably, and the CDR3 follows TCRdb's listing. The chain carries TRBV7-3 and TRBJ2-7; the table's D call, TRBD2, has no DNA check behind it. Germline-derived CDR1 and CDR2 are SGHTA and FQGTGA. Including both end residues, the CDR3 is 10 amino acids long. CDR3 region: CASSLNPTAC.

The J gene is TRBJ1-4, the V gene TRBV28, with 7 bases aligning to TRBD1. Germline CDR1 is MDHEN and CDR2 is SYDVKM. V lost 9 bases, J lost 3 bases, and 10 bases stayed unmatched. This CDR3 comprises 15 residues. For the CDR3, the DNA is TGTGCCAGTCGCGGACAGGACAAGTCTAATGAAAAACTGTTTTTT. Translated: CASRGQDKSNEKLFF.

The CDR3 bases are TGTGCCAGCAGTGAAGGAGCCCTGTACTATGGCTACACCTTC. Residues: CASSEGALYYGYTF. The gene calls are TRBV2 and TRBJ1-2; D ambiguous. V lost 1 base to trimming and J lost 3 bases, with 9 bases between them. The CDR3 has 14 amino acids. Per germline, CDR1 SNHLY and CDR2 FYNNEI.

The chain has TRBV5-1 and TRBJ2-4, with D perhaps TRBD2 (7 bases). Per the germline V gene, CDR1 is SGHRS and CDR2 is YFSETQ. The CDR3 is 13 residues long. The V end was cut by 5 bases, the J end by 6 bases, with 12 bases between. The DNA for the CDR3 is TGCGCCAGCAGGGCGGGGGCGGGAAACATTCAGTACTTC. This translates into CASRAGAGNIQYF.

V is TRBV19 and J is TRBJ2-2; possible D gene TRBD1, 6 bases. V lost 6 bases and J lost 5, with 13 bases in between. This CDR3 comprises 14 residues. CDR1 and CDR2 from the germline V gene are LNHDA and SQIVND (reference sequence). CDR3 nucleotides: TGTGCCAGTAGCGGCTACCAGGGGACCGGGGAGCTGTTTTTT. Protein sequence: CASSGYQGTGELFF.

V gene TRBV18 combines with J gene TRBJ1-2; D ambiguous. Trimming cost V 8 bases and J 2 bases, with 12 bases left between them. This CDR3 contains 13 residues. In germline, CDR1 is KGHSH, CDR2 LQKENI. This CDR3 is CASNDGENYGYTF. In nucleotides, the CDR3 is TGTGCCAGCAATGACGGAGAAAACTATGGCTACACCTTC.

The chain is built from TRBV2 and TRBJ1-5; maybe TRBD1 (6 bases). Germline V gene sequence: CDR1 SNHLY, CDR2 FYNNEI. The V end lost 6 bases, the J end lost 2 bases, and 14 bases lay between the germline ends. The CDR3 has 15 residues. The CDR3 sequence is CASRIQGGGNQPQHF. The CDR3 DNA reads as TGTGCCAGCAGGATACAGGGCGGCGGCAATCAGCCCCAGCATTTT.

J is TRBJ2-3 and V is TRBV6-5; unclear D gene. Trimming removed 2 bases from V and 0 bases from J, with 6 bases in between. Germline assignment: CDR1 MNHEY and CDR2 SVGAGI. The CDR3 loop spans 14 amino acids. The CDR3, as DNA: TGTGCCAGCAGTTACGCAGGTAGCACAGATACGCAGTATTTT. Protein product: CASSYAGSTDTQYF.

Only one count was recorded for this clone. For the CDR3, the DNA is TGTGCCAGCAGCGACGGGACAGGCGATAGCAATCAGCCCCAGCATTTT. It codes for CASSDGTGDSNQPQHF. V gene TRBV11-2 combines with J gene TRBJ1-5, with 8 bases matching TRBD1. Germline loops: CDR1 SGHAT, CDR2 FQNNGV. This CDR3 has 16 residues. With V trimmed by 5 bases and J by 0 bases, 6 bases remained unmatched.